Following are 16 T cell receptor beta chains from one sample sequenced in a study of post-analysis software for immune sequencing data. Unique molecular identifiers had been added to the TCR beta cDNA libraries. From the PCR reads, TCRdb called clonotypes with MiXCR, one entry per CDR3 protein. Here the sample spans approximately 570,000 distinct CDR3 sequences, around 44% being singletons. Study-wide results and limits: A few TRBV segments appeared more often in patients than in controls, and TRBV5-6, TRBV5-1 and TRBV20-1 were among these.

Antigen specificity for these receptors is unknown. Sequencing was done on a sample of blood. The receptors come from a girl aged 10-17 years with multiple sclerosis.

This chain joins TRBV10-3 and TRBJ2-5; possible D gene TRBD2, 5 bases. Deletions cut 2 bases from V and 5 bases from J, with 15 bases between. Germline V gene lookup returns CDR1 ENHRY and CDR2 SYGVKD. CDR3 length equals 15 residues. The CDR3: CAISEGYKGGETQYF. In DNA, the CDR3 is TGTGCCATCAGTGAGGGTTACAAGGGCGGGGAGACCCAGTACTTC.

The CDR3 coding sequence is TGCAGTGCTAGAGCCGGGGTGGGCGAGCAGTACTTC. Translating it yields CSARAGVGEQYF. The genes are TRBV20-1 and TRBJ2-7; possibly TRBD2 for D (5 bases). The CDR3 spans 12 residues. The V end was cut by 1 base, the J end by 6 bases, with 10 bases between. Per the germline V gene, CDR1 is DFQATT and CDR2 is SNEGSKA (reference sequence).

V gene TRBV7-9 combines with J gene TRBJ2-3, with 11 nucleotides matching TRBD2. The V gene end was trimmed by 3 bases and the J gene end by 2 bases; junction bases not matched to a gene: 4. The germline V gene encodes CDR1 SEHNR and CDR2 FQNEAQ (reference sequence). The CDR3 is made up of 16 amino acids. CDR3 in amino acids: CASSFRLAGITDTQYF. CDR3 nucleotides: TGTGCCAGCAGCTTCCGACTAGCGGGGATCACAGATACGCAGTATTTT.

There are a few counts of this clonotype. The V gene is TRBV7-9, the J gene TRBJ1-6, with 9 bases aligning to TRBD1. CDR1 and CDR2 from the germline V gene are SEHNR and FQNEAQ (reference sequence). The CDR3 is 16 amino acids. V shed 1 base, J shed 7 bases, and the junction held 5 bases outside the gene matches. For the CDR3, the DNA is TGTGCCAGCAGCTTAGATACCGGGACAGGGAATTCACCCCTCCACTTT. It codes for CASSLDTGTGNSPLHF. Complete variable domain (other parts from reference TRBV7-9 and TRBJ1-6): DTGVSQNPRHKITKRGQNVTFRCDPISEHNRLYWYRQTLGQGPEFLTYFQNEAQLEKSRLLSDRFSAERPKGSFSTLEIQRTEQGDSAMYLCASSLDTGTGNSPLHFGNGTRLTVT.

This chain links TRBV7-2 with TRBJ2-3; 8 bases are shared with TRBD2. The germline V gene encodes CDR1 SGHTA and CDR2 FQGNSA. The V and J ends lost 3 bases and 5 bases, in that order; junction bases with no gene match: 4. The CDR3 loop spans 14 amino acids. The CDR3 DNA is TGTGCCAGCAGCTTGACTAGCGCAGTAGATACGCAGTATTTT. Its translation is CASSLTSAVDTQYF.

V and J are TRBV29-1 and TRBJ2-7; 8 nucleotides match TRBD1. CDR3 size: 12 residues. V was clipped by 5 bases and J by 3 bases; unmatched bases: 3. The germline V gene encodes CDR1 SQVTM and CDR2 ANQGSEA. Written as DNA, the CDR3 is TGCAGCGTTTTGACAGGGGTCTACGAGCAGTACTTC. The encoded protein is CSVLTGVYEQYF.

In its sample, this clonotype was seen a few times. The genes are TRBV12-3 or TRBV12-4 and TRBJ2-5, with a tentative D call TRBD1 (5 bases). V was pared by 6 bases and J by 4 bases, with 12 bases between. CDR3 length: 13 amino acids. This chain's CDR3 is CASRDQQGETQYF. The CDR3 region has the DNA TGTGCCAGCAGGGACCAGCAGGGAGAGACCCAGTACTTC.

This clonotype was counted a few times. The CDR3 loop is CASSFSVSGANVLTF. CDR3 nucleotides: TGTGCCAGCAGCTTTTCGGTCTCTGGGGCCAACGTCCTGACTTTC. The chain has TRBV5-5 and TRBJ2-6, with no clear D. The CDR3 totals 15 residues. The V gene's germline CDR1 is SGHKS and CDR2 YYEKEE (reference sequence). V dropped 2 bases and J dropped 0 bases, with 6 bases sitting between them.

The V and J genes are TRBV5-1 and TRBJ1-4; D is possibly TRBD1 (6 bases). V shed 4 bases and J shed 5 bases, with 15 bases lying between them. Germline V gene sequence: CDR1 SGHRS, CDR2 YFSETQ. The CDR3 is 15 amino acids. CDR3 in DNA: TGCGCCAGCAGCCCCCAAGGACAGCTCAATGAAAAACTGTTTTTT. Amino acid sequence: CASSPQGQLNEKLFF. The whole variable domain, filled in from reference TRBV5-1 and TRBJ1-4, reads KAGVTQTPRYLIKTRGQQVTLSCSPISGHRSVSWYQQTPGQGLQFLFEYFSETQRNKGNFPGRFSGRQFSNSRSEMNVSTLELGDSALYLCASSPQGQLNEKLFFGSGTQLSVL.

This clonotype was picked up a small number of times. The chain employs TRBV5-1 and TRBJ2-1; 12 bases are shared with TRBD2. Germline values: CDR1 SGHRS, CDR2 YFSETQ. The CDR3 covers 17 residues. V dropped 4 bases and J dropped 6; count of bases not matched to a gene: 11. The CDR3 nucleotides are TGCGCCAGCAGCCTGGAGGGGACTAGCGGGCCCCGCAATGAGCAGTTCTTC. This gives the protein CASSLEGTSGPRNEQFF.

This chain joins TRBV12-3 or TRBV12-4 and TRBJ1-5, with D perhaps TRBD1 (6 bases). This CDR3 has 15 residues. V gave up 7 bases and J gave up 1 base, with 14 bases separating them. CDR3 DNA: TGTGCCAGCACCCACAGGGTGGACAGCAATCAGCCCCAGCATTTT. Amino acids: CASTHRVDSNQPQHF.

The CDR3 coding sequence is TGCGCCAGCAGCCAAGACCGAACAGACCCCGGGATGGGGCAGTATTTT. Translated: CASSQDRTDPGMGQYF. This chain links TRBV4-1 with TRBJ2-3; D might be TRBD2 (5 bases). The V end lost 0 bases, the J end lost 11 bases, and 21 bases lay between the germline ends. Germline loops: CDR1 MGHRA, CDR2 YSYEKL. The CDR3 is 16 amino acids.

The J gene is TRBJ1-5, the V gene TRBV5-1; tentative D call: TRBD1 (5 bases). This CDR3 has 19 amino acids. In germline, CDR1 is SGHRS, CDR2 YFSETQ. The germline V and J ends were trimmed by 0 bases and 4 bases, with 23 bases remaining between them. The CDR3: CASSLGGGQGGIRNQPQHF. CDR3 coding DNA: TGCGCCAGCAGCTTGGGGGGCGGCCAGGGAGGAATACGAAATCAGCCCCAGCATTTT. The full variable domain, with the rest looked up from reference TRBV5-1 and TRBJ1-5, is KAGVTQTPRYLIKTRGQQVTLSCSPISGHRSVSWYQQTPGQGLQFLFEYFSETQRNKGNFPGRFSGRQFSNSRSEMNVSTLELGDSALYLCASSLGGGQGGIRNQPQHFGDGTRLSIL.

V is TRBV7-9 and J is TRBJ1-1; D gene uncertain. Trimming removed 7 bases at V and 3 bases at J, with 15 bases between. In germline, CDR1 is SEHNR, CDR2 FQNEAQ (reference sequence). The CDR3 runs to 14 residues. Here the CDR3 DNA reads TGTGCCAGCACACCTGAGTGGGCAGACACTGAAGCTTTCTTT. It translates to CASTPEWADTEAFF.

In its sample, this clonotype was seen once. The V and J genes are TRBV7-2 and TRBJ1-1, with 9 nucleotides matching TRBD1. The V and J ends lost 2 bases and 6 bases, in that order; junction bases with no gene match: 4. The CDR3 loop spans 14 amino acids. Germline assignment: CDR1 SGHTA and CDR2 FQGNSA. The CDR3 loop reads CASSLRTGVSEAFF. For the CDR3, the DNA is TGTGCCAGCAGCTTAAGGACAGGGGTGTCTGAAGCTTTCTTT. Looking up the rest from reference TRBV7-2 and TRBJ1-1 gives the full variable domain: GAGVSQSPSNKVTEKGKDVELRCDPISGHTALYWYRQSLGQGLEFLIYFQGNSAPDKSGLPSDRFSAERTGGSVSTLTIQRTQQEDSAVYLCASSLRTGVSEAFFGQGTRLTVV.

CDR3 sequence (DNA): TGTGCCAGTAGGGTAGGCGGGGCGGATGAGCAGTTCTTC. Its protein product is CASRVGGADEQFF. The chain is built from TRBV6-1 and TRBJ2-1; TRBD2 is a possible D gene (6 bases). The CDR3 is made up of 13 amino acids. Germline loops: CDR1 MNHNS, CDR2 SASEGT. Trimming shortened V by 9 bases and J by 8 bases, and 17 bases separated the two germline ends.